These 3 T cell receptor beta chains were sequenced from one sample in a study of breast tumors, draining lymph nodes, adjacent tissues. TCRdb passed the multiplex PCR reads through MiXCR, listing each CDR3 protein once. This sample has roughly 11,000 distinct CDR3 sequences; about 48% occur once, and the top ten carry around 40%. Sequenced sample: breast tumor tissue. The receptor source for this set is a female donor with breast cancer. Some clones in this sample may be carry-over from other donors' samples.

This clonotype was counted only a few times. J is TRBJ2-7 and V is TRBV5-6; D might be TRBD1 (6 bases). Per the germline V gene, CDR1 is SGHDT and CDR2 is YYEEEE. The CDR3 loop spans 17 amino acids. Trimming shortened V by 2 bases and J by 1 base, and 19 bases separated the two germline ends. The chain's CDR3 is CASSFPGAGEKSYEQYF. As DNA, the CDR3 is TGTGCCAGCAGCTTTCCGGGTGCAGGGGAGAAGTCCTACGAGCAGTACTTC.

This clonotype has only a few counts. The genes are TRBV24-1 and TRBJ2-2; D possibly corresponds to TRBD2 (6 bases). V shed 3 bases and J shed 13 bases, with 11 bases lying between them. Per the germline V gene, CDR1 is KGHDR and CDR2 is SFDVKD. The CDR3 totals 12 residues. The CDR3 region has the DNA TGTGCCACCAGTGATCCCCCGCGGGGGCTGTTTTTT. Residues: CATSDPPRGLFF.

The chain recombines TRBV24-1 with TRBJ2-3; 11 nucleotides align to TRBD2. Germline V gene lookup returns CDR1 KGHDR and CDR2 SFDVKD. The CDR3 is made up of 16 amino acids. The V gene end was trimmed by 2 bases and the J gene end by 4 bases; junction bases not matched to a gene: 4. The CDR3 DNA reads TGTGCCACCAGTGATTCTAGCGGGAGGTTGTCAGATACGCAGTATTTT. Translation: CATSDSSGRLSDTQYF.